Below, 8 T cell receptor beta chains from the same sample are listed, as sequenced in a study of blood T cells in healthy people across ages. For the second PCR, which ran for about 7 to 11 cycles, a sample-barcoded 5' primer and a J-beta primer mix were used. One entry per CDR3 protein results from TCRdb running MiXCR on the 5' RACE reads. The sample carries 1,500,000 or so distinct CDR3 sequences, 45% to 70% recorded once. The sequencing input was blood. These receptor sequences come from a young man in good health.

The chain couples TRBV20-1 to TRBJ2-5; 9 positions match TRBD2. This CDR3 region has 13 residues. V shed 6 bases, J shed 2 bases, and the junction held 4 bases outside the gene matches. Germline loops: CDR1 DFQATT, CDR2 SNEGSKA (reference sequence). Here the CDR3 DNA reads TGCAGTGCCCTCCTAGCGGGGCAAGAGACCCAGTACTTC. Translation: CSALLAGQETQYF.

The chain has TRBV15 and TRBJ1-1; D unresolved. V was pared by 6 bases and J by 3 bases, with 35 bases between. The CDR3 has 21 residues. In germline, CDR1 is LNHNV, CDR2 YYDKDF (reference sequence). The DNA for the CDR3 is TGTGCCACCAGTCCACTACCTGGAGAGGGCCAGGTAGGAGGGAGCCACACTGAAGCTTTCTTT. It is translated as CATSPLPGEGQVGGSHTEAFF.

The chain joins TRBV21-1 to TRBJ1-5. TRBV21-1 is a documented pseudogene. The length of the CDR3 is 13 residues. The CDR3 bases are TGTGCCAGCAGCAAAATCCTCTTTCAACCCCAGCATTTT. This encodes CASSKILFQPQHF.

The rearrangement joins TRBV7-2 to TRBJ2-3, with TRBD2 matching 8 bases. This CDR3 region has 17 residues. Trimming removed 2 bases from V and 2 bases from J; junction bases left unmatched: 9. Germline lookup yields CDR1 SGHTA and CDR2 FQGNSA. In DNA form, the CDR3 reads TGTGCCAGCAGCTTAAGTCTGAGCGGGGGCTCCACAGATACGCAGTATTTT. Translated: CASSLSLSGGSTDTQYF.

The chain recombines TRBV5-1 with TRBJ2-1, with D unresolved. Germline assignment: CDR1 SGHRS and CDR2 YFSETQ. The V gene lost 1 base and the J gene lost 6 bases, with 14 bases spanning the gap. The CDR3 has 15 residues. The CDR3: CASSLQSPPSNEQFF. CDR3 DNA: TGCGCCAGCAGCTTGCAGAGCCCCCCCTCCAATGAGCAGTTCTTC.

The V gene is TRBV5-1, the J gene TRBJ2-5; weak D call: TRBD2 (6 bases). The J call may be faulty, since TRBJ2-7 better matches the DNA end. This CDR3 contains 13 residues. The germline V gene has CDR1 SGHRS and CDR2 YFSETQ. The CDR3 loop is CASSLKEGDEQYF. The CDR3 region has the DNA TGCGCCAGCAGCTTGAAGGAGGGAGACGAGCAGTACTTC.

The gene calls are TRBV19 and TRBJ2-5; 7 bases agree with TRBD1. This CDR3 region has 12 residues. The J segment lost 11 bases and the V segment lost 3 bases, leaving 6 bases of the junction unmatched. Germline CDR1 is LNHDA and CDR2 is SQIVND (reference sequence). CDR3 DNA sequence: TGTGCCAGTAGTATTGGGACAGCAAAGCAGTACTTC. Translating it yields CASSIGTAKQYF.

This clonotype was seen just once. The chain employs TRBV10-3 and TRBJ1-1, with TRBD1 matching over 10 bases. Germline V gives CDR1 ENHRY, CDR2 SYGVKD. Trimming removed 0 bases from V and 8 bases from J; junction bases left unmatched: 9. The CDR3 is made up of 16 amino acids. CDR3 DNA sequence: TGTGCCATCAGTGAGTCGATAGGGAGACAGGGGGCGGAAGCTTTCTTT. Encoded protein: CAISESIGRQGAEAFF.